One TCR beta chain is described in this entry. This sample stems from a study of cytomegalovirus exposure and HLA in healthy donors. This CDR3 has 15 amino acids. Germline CDR1 is SGHRS and CDR2 is YFSETQ. Trimming pared 1 base from V and 1 base from J, leaving 11 bases between. Primers included in the PCR were 60 Vbeta and 13 Jbeta primers. The data were produced by immunoSEQ multiplex PCR, yet TCRdb's version contains in-frame clones alone and is incomplete. Counted here are 81,000 or so clones, just under 75% occurring once; the ten biggest clones make up more than 3.5%. This clonotype was sampled from a man aged 55 to 70 in good health and CMV-seronegative. The rearrangement uses TRBV5-1 and TRBJ1-1; no clear D gene. Specimen: PBMCs. The CDR3 protein is CASSLNTGKNTEAFF. The CDR3 region has the DNA TGCGCCAGCAGCTTGAATACGGGTAAGAACACTGAAGCTTTCTTT.